This TCR beta chain was obtained from a study of radiotherapy plus CTLA-4 blockade in lung cancer. Germline CDR1 is MNHNS and CDR2 is SASEGT. V was clipped by 3 bases and J by 2 bases; unmatched bases: 3. The CDR3 has 14 residues. The assay was immunoSEQ multiplex PCR, and TCRdb's table has in-frame clones only and misses some. The profile covers 81,000 or so clones, with about 83% appearing a single time and about 14% taken by the ten largest. The TCR sequence derives from a human donor with non-small cell lung cancer that progressed on radiotherapy plus ipilimumab. The chain links TRBV6-1 to TRBJ2-7, with 8 nucleotides matching TRBD2. This specimen was peripheral blood, taken from a patient treated with radiotherapy plus ipilimumab. CDR3 nucleotide sequence: TGTGCCAGCAGTGACACTAGCGGTGCCTACGAGCAGTACTTC. It encodes CASSDTSGAYEQYF.